Following are 4 T cell receptor beta chains from one sample sequenced in a study of CD8 T cells in ankylosing spondylitis. One entry per CDR3 protein results from TCRdb running MiXCR on the 5' RACE reads. This table holds fewer than 200,000 distinct CDR3 sequences, 18% found once. The sample comprised blood, either unsorted or a sorted T cell fraction (not recorded which). The receptors shown here come from a male donor aged 5-30 years with ankylosing spondylitis or in good health (not recorded which).

This clonotype was detected ten times or more. The chain combines TRBV6-2 or TRBV6-3 with TRBJ2-7; 13 nucleotides match TRBD2. V was clipped by 6 bases and J by 2 bases; unmatched bases: 10. Germline CDR1 reads MNHEY; CDR2 reads SVGEGT. The CDR3 runs to 17 residues. The CDR3 loop is CASSPGLAGDRAYEQYV. In nucleotides, the CDR3 is TGTGCCAGCAGCCCCGGACTAGCGGGAGATAGGGCCTACGAGCAGTACGTC.

There are many counts of this clonotype. The rearrangement joins TRBV2 to TRBJ2-3; D is possibly TRBD2 (6 bases). With 11 bases removed from V and 5 bases from J, the gap between germline ends came to 14 bases. The CDR3 contains 12 residues. Per germline, CDR1 SNHLY and CDR2 FYNNEI. CDR3 loop: CAGGTIRDTQYF. The CDR3 DNA sequence: TGTGCCGGGGGGACCATCCGAGATACGCAGTATTTT.

This clonotype has only a few counts. This rearrangement joins TRBV25-1 to TRBJ2-3; 7 nucleotides line up with TRBD2. Germline assignment: CDR1 MGHDK and CDR2 SYGVNS. The CDR3 runs 16 residues. V lost 7 bases and J lost 1; bases outside the gene matches: 11. The CDR3 DNA reads TGTGCCAGCATACTTCGGGGGACTACCCGCACAGATACGCAGTATTTT. As protein: CASILRGTTRTDTQYF.

This clonotype has a count of ten or more. The genes are TRBV7-2 and TRBJ2-7; perhaps TRBD1 as D (6 bases). Germline-derived CDR1 and CDR2 are SGHTA and FQGNSA. V gave up 0 bases and J gave up 6 bases, with 9 bases separating them. The CDR3 totals 13 residues. The CDR3 region is CASSLAQGAEQYF. CDR3 DNA sequence: TGTGCCAGCAGCTTAGCACAGGGCGCCGAGCAGTACTTC.